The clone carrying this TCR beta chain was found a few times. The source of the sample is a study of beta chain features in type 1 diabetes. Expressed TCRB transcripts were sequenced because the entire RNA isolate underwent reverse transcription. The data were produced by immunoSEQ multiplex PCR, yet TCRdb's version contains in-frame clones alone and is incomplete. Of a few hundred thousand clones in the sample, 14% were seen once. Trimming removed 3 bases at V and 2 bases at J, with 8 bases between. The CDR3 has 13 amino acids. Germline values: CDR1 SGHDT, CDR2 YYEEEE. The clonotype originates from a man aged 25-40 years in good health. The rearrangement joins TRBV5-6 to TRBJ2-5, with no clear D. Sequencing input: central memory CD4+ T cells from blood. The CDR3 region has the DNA TGTGCCAGCAGCTCCCCTCGGCAAGAGACCCAGTACTTC. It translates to CASSSPRQETQYF.